This T cell receptor (beta chain) was recorded in a study of CD8 T cells in ankylosing spondylitis. This clonotype was observed at least ten times. Its matching antigen is unknown. J lost 4 bases, V lost 3 bases, and 5 bases had no gene match. The CDR3 extends over 14 amino acids. Germline lookup yields CDR1 SQVTM and CDR2 ANQGSEA. Whole-study findings and limits: Disease-linked clones, CD8+, were relatively rare in peripheral blood. Fewer than ten highly homologous variants made up a TCR beta motif that seemed to typify ankylosing spondylitis blood.

One entry per CDR3 protein, called by TCRdb with MiXCR from the 5' RACE reads. Here the sample spans about 500,000 distinct CDR3 sequences, approximately 5.3% being singletons. J is TRBJ2-3 and V is TRBV29-1; 9 bases line up with TRBD1. This TCR derives from a male donor with ankylosing spondylitis. The source material was blood, either unsorted or a sorted T cell fraction (not recorded which). The DNA for the CDR3 is TGCAGCGTTGAGGAGGGACAGGGCCCAGATACGCAGTATTTT. This encodes CSVEEGQGPDTQYF.